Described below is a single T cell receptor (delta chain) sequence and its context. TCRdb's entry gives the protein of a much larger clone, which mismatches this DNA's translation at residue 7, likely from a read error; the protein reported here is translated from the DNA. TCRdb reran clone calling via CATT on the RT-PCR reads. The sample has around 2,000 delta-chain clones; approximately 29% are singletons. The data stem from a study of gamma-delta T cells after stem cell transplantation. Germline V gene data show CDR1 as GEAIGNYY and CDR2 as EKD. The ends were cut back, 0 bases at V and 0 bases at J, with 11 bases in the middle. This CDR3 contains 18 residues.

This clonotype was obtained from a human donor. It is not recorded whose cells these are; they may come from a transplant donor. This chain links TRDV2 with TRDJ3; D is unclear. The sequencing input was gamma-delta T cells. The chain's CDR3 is CACDTVRDSSWDTRQMFF. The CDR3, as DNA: TGTGCCTGTGACACCGTGAGGGACAGCTCCTGGGACACCCGACAGATGTTTTTC.